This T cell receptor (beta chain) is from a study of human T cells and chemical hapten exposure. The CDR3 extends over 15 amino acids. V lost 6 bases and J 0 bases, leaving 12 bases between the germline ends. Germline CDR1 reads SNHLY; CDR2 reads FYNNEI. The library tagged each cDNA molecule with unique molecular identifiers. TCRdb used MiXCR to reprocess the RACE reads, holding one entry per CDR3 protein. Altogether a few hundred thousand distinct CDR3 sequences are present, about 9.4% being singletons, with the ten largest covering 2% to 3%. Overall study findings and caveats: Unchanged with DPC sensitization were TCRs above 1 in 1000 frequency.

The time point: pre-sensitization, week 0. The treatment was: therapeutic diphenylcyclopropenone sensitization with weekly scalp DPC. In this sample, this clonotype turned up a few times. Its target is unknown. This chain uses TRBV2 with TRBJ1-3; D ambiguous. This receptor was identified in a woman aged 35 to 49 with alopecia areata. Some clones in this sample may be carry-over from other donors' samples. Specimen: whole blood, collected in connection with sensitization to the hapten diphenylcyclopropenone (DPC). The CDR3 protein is CASRREANSGNTIYF. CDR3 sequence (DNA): TGTGCCAGCAGGAGAGAGGCAAACTCTGGAAACACCATATATTTT.